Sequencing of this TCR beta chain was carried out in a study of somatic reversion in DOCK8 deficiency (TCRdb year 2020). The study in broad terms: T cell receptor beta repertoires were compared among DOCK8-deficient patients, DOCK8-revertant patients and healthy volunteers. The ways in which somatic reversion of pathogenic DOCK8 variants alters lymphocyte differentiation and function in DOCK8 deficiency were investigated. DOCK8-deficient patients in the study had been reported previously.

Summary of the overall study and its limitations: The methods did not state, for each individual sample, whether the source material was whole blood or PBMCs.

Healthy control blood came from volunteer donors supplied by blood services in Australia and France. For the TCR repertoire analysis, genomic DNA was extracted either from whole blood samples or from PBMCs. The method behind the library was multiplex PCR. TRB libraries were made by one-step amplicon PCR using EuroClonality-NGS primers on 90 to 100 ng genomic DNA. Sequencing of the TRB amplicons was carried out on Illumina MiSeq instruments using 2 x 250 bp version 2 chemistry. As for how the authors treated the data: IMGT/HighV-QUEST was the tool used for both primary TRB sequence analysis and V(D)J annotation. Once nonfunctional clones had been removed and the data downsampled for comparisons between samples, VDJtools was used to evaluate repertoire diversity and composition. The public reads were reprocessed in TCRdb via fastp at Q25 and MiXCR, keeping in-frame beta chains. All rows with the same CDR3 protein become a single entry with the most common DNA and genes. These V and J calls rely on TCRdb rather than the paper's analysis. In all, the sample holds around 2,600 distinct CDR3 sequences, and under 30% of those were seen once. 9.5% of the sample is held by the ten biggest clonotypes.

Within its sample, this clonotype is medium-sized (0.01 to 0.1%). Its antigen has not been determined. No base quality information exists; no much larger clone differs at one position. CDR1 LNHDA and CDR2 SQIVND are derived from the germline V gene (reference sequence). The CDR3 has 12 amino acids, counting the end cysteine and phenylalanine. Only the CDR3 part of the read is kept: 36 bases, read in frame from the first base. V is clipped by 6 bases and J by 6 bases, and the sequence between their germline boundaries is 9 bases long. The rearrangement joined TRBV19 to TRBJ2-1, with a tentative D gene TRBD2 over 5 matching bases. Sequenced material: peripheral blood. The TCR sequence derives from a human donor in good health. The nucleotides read TGTGCCAGTAGCCCGGGGATCAATGAGCAGTTCTTC. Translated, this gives CASSPGINEQFF.